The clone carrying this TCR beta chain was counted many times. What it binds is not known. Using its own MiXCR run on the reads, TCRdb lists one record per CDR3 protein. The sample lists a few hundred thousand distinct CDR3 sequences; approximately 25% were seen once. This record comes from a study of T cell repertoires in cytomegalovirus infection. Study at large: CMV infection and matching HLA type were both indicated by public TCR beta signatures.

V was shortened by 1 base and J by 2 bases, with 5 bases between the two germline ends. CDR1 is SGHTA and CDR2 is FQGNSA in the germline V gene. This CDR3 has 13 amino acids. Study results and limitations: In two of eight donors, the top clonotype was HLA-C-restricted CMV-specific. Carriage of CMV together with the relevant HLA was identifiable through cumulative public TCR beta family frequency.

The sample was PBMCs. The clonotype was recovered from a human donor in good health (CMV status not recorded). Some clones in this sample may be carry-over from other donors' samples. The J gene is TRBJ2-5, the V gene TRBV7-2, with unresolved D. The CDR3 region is CASSLEPQETQYF. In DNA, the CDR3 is TGTGCCAGCAGCTTAGAGCCGCAAGAGACCCAGTACTTC. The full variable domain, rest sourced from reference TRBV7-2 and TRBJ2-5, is GAGVSQSPSNKVTEKGKDVELRCDPISGHTALYWYRQSLGQGLEFLIYFQGNSAPDKSGLPSDRFSAERTGGSVSTLTIQRTQQEDSAVYLCASSLEPQETQYFGPGTRLLVL.